The 9 T cell receptor beta chains below were found in one sample sequenced in a study of blood T cell repertoires in COVID-19. Using immunoSEQ multiplex PCR, the repertoire was profiled, and TCRdb retains in-frame clones only, with some absent. The sample has roughly 110,000 clones; 80% to 85% are singletons. Sequencing was done on a sample of peripheral blood. The receptors were gathered from a man aged 70-80 years with acute or convalescent COVID-19.

The chain joins TRBV13 to TRBJ2-7, with TRBD1 identical over 8 bases. There are 16 residues in the CDR3. The V gene's germline CDR1 is PRHDT and CDR2 FYEKMQ (reference sequence). V trimming: 8 bases; J trimming: 5 bases; junction bases outside the gene matches: 17. CDR3 amino acids: CASSQALDRDTDEQYF. CDR3 DNA: TGTGCCAGCTCACAGGCTCTGGACAGGGATACCGACGAGCAGTACTTC.

This chain joins TRBV6-5 and TRBJ1-4; 10 bases match TRBD1. This CDR3 spans 15 amino acids. The germline gives CDR1 MNHEY, CDR2 SVGAGI. J gave up 3 bases and V 5 bases, and 3 bases lay outside the gene matches. CDR3 nucleotides: TGTGCCAGCAGTCCCGGGACAGGGGCTAATGAAAAACTGTTTTTT. It specifies CASSPGTGANEKLFF.

This chain connects TRBV5-1 to TRBJ1-4; no clear D gene. CDR3 length: 14 residues. Germline V CDR1 and CDR2: SGHRS, YFSETQ. The V end was cut by 0 bases, the J end by 8 bases, with 11 bases between. CDR3 protein: CASSLGTDTEKLFF. CDR3 in DNA: TGCGCCAGCAGCTTGGGAACAGATACCGAAAAACTGTTTTTT.

This chain links TRBV10-2 with TRBJ2-7, with D possibly matching TRBD1 (6 bases). The CDR3 length is 13 residues. V was clipped by 3 bases and J by 6 bases, with 12 bases between them. Looked up from germline, CDR1 is WSHSY and CDR2 is SAAADI. The CDR3 DNA sequence: TGCGCCAGCAGTGAATCAGGGGTCGGCGAGCAGTACTTC. It yields the protein CASSESGVGEQYF.

The table lists this clone with a few counts. V gene TRBV19 combines with J gene TRBJ1-6; D may be TRBD1 (6 bases). Between the trimmed V and J ends, which lost 4 bases and 7 bases, there was a span of 14 bases. There are 15 residues in the CDR3. CDR1 and CDR2 from the germline V gene are LNHDA and SQIVND (reference sequence). The CDR3 loop reads CASSTHTGWNSPLHF. For the CDR3, the DNA is TGTGCCAGTAGTACCCACACAGGGTGGAATTCACCCCTCCACTTT.

This chain joins TRBV21-1 and TRBJ1-1; TRBD1 reflects the table's D call only, with no check against the DNA. TRBV21-1 is deemed a pseudogene. The CDR3 runs 17 residues. The CDR3 DNA reads as TGTGCCAGCAGCAAACGGGACAGGGGATTTAGGAACACTGAAGCTTTCTTT. This encodes CASSKRDRGFRNTEAFF.

This chain joins TRBV12-5 and TRBJ1-4; 7 bases are a match to TRBD1. The CDR3 is made up of 17 amino acids. Per germline, CDR1 LGHNT and CDR2 FRNRAP. V was clipped by 4 bases and J by 1 base; unmatched bases: 9. CDR3 DNA: TGTGCTAGTGGTTACTGGGACAGTTGGCAAACTAATGAAAAACTGTTTTTT. Residues: CASGYWDSWQTNEKLFF.

The chain couples TRBV2 to TRBJ2-2, with D perhaps TRBD2 (6 bases). This CDR3 region has 15 residues. V lost 3 bases and J 5 bases, leaving 13 bases between the germline ends. Germline-derived CDR1 and CDR2 are SNHLY and FYNNEI. The CDR3: CASSEWTKGTGELFF. CDR3 in DNA: TGTGCCAGCAGTGAGTGGACTAAGGGGACCGGGGAGCTGTTTTTT.

The V gene is TRBV7-9, the J gene TRBJ2-1, with 8 bases matching TRBD1. From germline, CDR1 is SEHNR and CDR2 FQNEAQ (reference sequence). This CDR3 has 16 residues. Trimming took 5 bases from V and 0 from J; bases not matched to a gene: 6. CDR3: CASSGDRGSSYNEQFF. The CDR3 nucleotides are TGTGCCAGCAGCGGAGACAGGGGAAGCTCCTACAATGAGCAGTTCTTC.